This entry lists 19 T cell receptor beta chains sequenced from one sample in a study of tissue T cells after allogeneic stem cell transplantation. As to time point: mouse harvest day 7 after allogeneic transplant. Mouse grafts combined 10^7 T-cell-depleted bone marrow cells with 10^6 splenic CD5+ T cells. TCRdb keeps only in-frame clones here, not all; method: immunoSEQ multiplex PCR. This sample has some 6,100 clones, with roughly half found just once. Sequencing was carried out using skin. These TCRs come from a female BALB/c mouse given C57BL/6 T cells with graft-versus-host disease after an allogeneic hematopoietic cell transplant.

This clone was seen more than once but under ten times. Genes and germline come from the mouse. CDR3 DNA, as far as it was read: TGTGCCAGCAGTCTCGGGGGGTATAACTATGCTGAGCAGTTC. Protein sequence: CASSLGGYNYAEQF. Given in full, the CDR3 is CASSLGGYNYAEQFF. This rearrangement joins TRBV26 to TRBJ2-1; possible D gene TRBD2, 6 bases. The DNA ends 1 residue before the CDR3 does, and the rest of the CDR3 is filled in from the germline J gene. The ends were cut back, 3 bases at V and 0 bases at J, with 9 bases in the middle. Germline V CDR1 and CDR2: KGHPV, FQNQEV (reference sequence). This CDR3 spans 15 amino acids.

Within the sample, this clone is medium-sized. All gene names here are mouse names. The CDR3 sequence: CASRNTGQLYF. The sequenced CDR3 bases are TGTGCCAGCAGGAACACCGGGCAGCTCTAC. V and J are TRBV26 and TRBJ2-2; D unclear. The DNA ends 1 residue before the CDR3 does, and the rest of the CDR3 is filled in from the germline J gene. There are 11 residues in the CDR3. V was trimmed by 6 bases and J by 2 bases, leaving 1 base between them. Germline V gene data show CDR1 as KGHPV and CDR2 as FQNQEV (reference sequence).

Remarks on this clone: Gene names denote mouse genes. The read terminates 1 residue before the CDR3 end, so the remaining end is supplied by the germline J gene. The rearrangement links TRBV1 to TRBJ2-7, with D perhaps TRBD1 (5 bases). V lost 1 base and J 7 bases, leaving 11 bases between the germline ends. CDR1 and CDR2 from the germline V gene are NSQYPW and LRSPGD (reference sequence). The CDR3 loop spans 13 amino acids. The part of the CDR3 DNA that was read is TGCACCTGCAGTGCAGCCAGGGATGGGGAACAGTAC. Its protein is CTCSAARDGEQY. The full CDR3 is CTCSAARDGEQYF.

This clone showed up just a few times. The gene names here belong to mouse. The CDR3 end is not reached by the read, which stops 1 residue before it; the germline J gene fills it in. The rearrangement links TRBV26 to TRBJ2-7, with 13 positions matching TRBD2. CDR1 is KGHPV and CDR2 is FQNQEV in the germline V gene (reference sequence). The V and J ends lost 5 bases and 4 bases, in that order; junction bases with no gene match: 2. The CDR3 is 14 amino acids. CDR3 DNA (partial): TGTGCCAGCAGTTGGGACTGGGGGGGATATGAACAGTAC. This codes for CASSWDWGGYEQY. From start to end, the CDR3 is CASSWDWGGYEQYF.

In the case of this clone: Gene names and germline refer to mouse. The read is 1 residue too short to cover the CDR3 end, so that end is filled in from the germline J gene. The chain combines TRBV3 with TRBJ2-2; 7 bases are shared with TRBD1. V shed 5 bases and J 4 bases; nucleotides not matched to a gene: 7. The CDR3 has 15 residues. CDR1 SNHLY and CDR2 FYNGKV come from the germline V gene (reference sequence). The covered CDR3 bases are TGTGCCAGCAGCCCCGACAGGGTTGGCACCGGGCAGCTCTAC. Residues: CASSPDRVGTGQLY. The full-length CDR3 reads as CASSPDRVGTGQLYF.

In the case of this clone: Germline and genes here are mouse. The read terminates 1 residue ahead of where the CDR3 ends, so the germline J gene completes it. The chain uses TRBV26 and TRBJ1-1; D is uncertain. V lost 2 bases to trimming and J lost 1 base, with 8 bases between them. Germline CDR1 KGHPV, CDR2 FQNQEV (reference sequence). This CDR3 contains 14 residues. The CDR3 loop is CASSLEGGNTEVFF. CDR3 DNA, as far as it was read: TGTGCCAGCAGTCTGGAGGGAGGAAACACAGAAGTCTTC.

This clone was seen once. Mouse gene names apply. The read falls 1 residue short of the CDR3 end, and the missing part is taken from the germline J gene. The chain joins TRBV3 to TRBJ1-5, with 8 bases identical to TRBD1. With 5 bases clipped from V and 0 bases from J, the junction kept 3 bases outside the gene matches. This CDR3 is 15 amino acids long. Per the germline V gene, CDR1 is SNHLY and CDR2 is FYNGKV (reference sequence). The CDR3 sequence is CASSPRGPNNQAPLF. CDR3 DNA (partial): TGTGCCAGCAGCCCCAGGGGGCCTAACAACCAGGCTCCGCTT. Based on the CDR3 plus reference TRBV3 and TRBJ1-5, the full variable domain is GPKVLQIPSHQIIDMGQMVTLNCDPVSNHLYFYWYKQILGQQMEFLVNFYNGKVMEKSKLFKDQFSVERPDGSYFTLKIQPTALEDSAVYFCASSPRGPNNQAPLFGEGTRLSVL.

Of note for this clone: The gene names here belong to mouse. The read is 1 residue too short to cover the CDR3 end, so that end is filled in from the germline J gene. J is TRBJ1-3 and V is TRBV19, with TRBD1 matching 8 bases. This CDR3 has 14 amino acids. CDR1 is FNHDT, CDR2 SITEND, per germline (reference sequence). V lost 10 bases to trimming and J lost 2 bases; unmatched junction nucleotides: 8. The part of the CDR3 DNA that was read is TGTGCCTCTCGACAGGGGAGCCCTGGAAATACGCTCTAT. This translates into CASRQGSPGNTLY. The CDR3 in its entirety is CASRQGSPGNTLYF.

Comments on this clone: The gene symbols are mouse symbols. The read stops 1 residue short of the end of the CDR3; the missing end is completed from the germline J gene. The rearrangement joins TRBV29 to TRBJ2-4, with 12 nucleotides matching TRBD2. CDR1 is MSHET, CDR2 SYDVDS, per germline. CDR3 length: 17 amino acids. After removal of 2 bases from V and 1 base from J, the junction contained 4 bases not matched to a gene. CDR3 sequence reads: CASSLMGLGGGQNTLYF. The CDR3 DNA, read in part, is TGTGCTAGCAGTTTAATGGGACTGGGGGGCGGTCAAAACACCTTGTAC. The full variable domain, rest sourced from reference TRBV29 and TRBJ2-4, is DMKVTQMPRYLIKRMGENVLLECGQDMSHETMYWYRQDPGLGLQLIYISYDVDSNSEGDIPKGYRVSRKKREHFSLILDSAKTNQTSVYFCASSLMGLGGGQNTLYFGAGTRLSVL.

Points on this clone: Mouse gene names and germline throughout. The DNA ends 1 residue before the CDR3 does, and the rest of the CDR3 is filled in from the germline J gene. V usage is TRBV26 and J usage is TRBJ1-3, with a tentative D call TRBD1 (5 bases). Trimming took 3 bases from V and 0 from J, leaving 9 bases between them. The germline CDR1 and CDR2 sequences are KGHPV and FQNQEV (reference sequence). This CDR3 contains 15 residues. Partial CDR3 DNA: TGTGCCAGCAGTCTCGACAGTAATTCTGGAAATACGCTCTAT. Translated: CASSLDSNSGNTLY. Given in full, the CDR3 is CASSLDSNSGNTLYF. Full variable domain (missing parts from reference TRBV26 and TRBJ1-3): NSKVIQTPRYLVKGQGQKAKMRCIPEKGHPVVFWYQQNKNNEFKFLINFQNQEVLQQIDMTEKRFSAECPSNSPCSLEIQSSEAGDSALYLCASSLDSNSGNTLYFGEGSRLIVV.

To note about this clone: Gene labels here are mouse ones. Read sequence stops 1 residue before the CDR3 end, and the germline J gene provides the missing end. The J gene is TRBJ2-3, the V gene TRBV2, with 10 bases identical to TRBD1. Losses at the gene ends were 2 bases for V and 3 bases for J; bases not matched to a gene: 2. The CDR3 runs 15 residues. Germline V gene lookup returns CDR1 LGHNA and CDR2 YSYQKL. The sequenced part of the CDR3 DNA is TGTGCCAGCAGCCAATGGGGACAGGGGGCAGAAACGCTGTAT. It encodes CASSQWGQGAETLY. The full CDR3 is CASSQWGQGAETLYF.

This clone is termed medium-sized. Genes here carry mouse names. The read stops 1 residue short of the end of the CDR3; the missing end is completed from the germline J gene. The chain uses TRBV16 and TRBJ1-5; no firm D call. Germline V CDR1 and CDR2: SGHSA, FRNQAP. CDR3 length: 13 amino acids. V was trimmed by 6 bases and J by 0 bases, leaving 6 bases between them. The CDR3 bases that were read are TGTGCAAGCAGACAGCATAACAACCAGGCTCCGCTT. Translation: CASRQHNNQAPL. The CDR3 in full is CASRQHNNQAPLF. Full variable domain (outside the CDR3, taken from reference TRBV16 and TRBJ1-5): NAGVIQTPRHKVTGKGQEATLWCEPISGHSAVFWYRQTIVQGLEFLTYFRNQAPIDDSGMPKERFSAQMPNQSHSTLKIQSTQPQDSAVYLCASRQHNNQAPLFGEGTRLSVL.

Turning to this clone: Germline and genes here are mouse. The DNA read from the CDR3 is TGTGCCAGCAGTTTCTGGGGGGCAAACACAGAAGTCTTC. Amino acid sequence: CASSFWGANTEVF. The whole CDR3 sequence reads CASSFWGANTEVFF. The V gene is TRBV14, the J gene TRBJ1-1; D is perhaps TRBD1 (5 bases). The read finishes 1 residue shy of the CDR3 end, and the germline J gene is used to complete it. This CDR3 has 14 residues. Germline V lookup: CDR1 SGHDT, CDR2 FRDEAV. The V end lost 0 bases, the J end lost 0 bases, and 6 bases lay between the germline ends.

A note on this clone: Gene names and germline refer to mouse. The observed sequence ends 1 residue before the CDR3 terminus, with the missing tail filled in from the germline J gene. V usage is TRBV12-2 and J usage is TRBJ1-1; 7 nucleotides agree with TRBD1. CDR1 and CDR2 from the germline V gene are SGHLS and HYDKME. V was pared by 2 bases and J by 3 bases, with 2 bases of the junction left unmatched. This CDR3 region has 13 residues. The sequenced CDR3 bases are TGTGCCAGCTCTCCCACAGGGGACACAGAAGTCTTC. Encoded protein: CASSPTGDTEVF. The full CDR3 protein reads CASSPTGDTEVFF.

Notes on this clone: Gene names are mouse gene names. Partial CDR3 DNA: TGTGCCAGCAGTCTCGAGCTGGTAAACACCGGGCAGCTCTAC. Translating gives CASSLELVNTGQLY. The entire CDR3 is CASSLELVNTGQLYF. The chain recombines TRBV26 with TRBJ2-2; D ambiguous. The read ends 1 residue before the CDR3 terminus; that terminus is restored from the germline J gene. The CDR3 sequence is 15 residues long. CDR1 and CDR2 from the germline V gene are KGHPV and FQNQEV (reference sequence). The V and J ends lost 3 bases and 1 base respectively, with 9 bases between them.

As to this clone: Gene labels here are mouse ones. The CDR3 is cut off 1 residue early in the read; its end comes from the germline J gene. V and J are TRBV26 and TRBJ2-4, with no clear D. CDR1 is KGHPV and CDR2 is FQNQEV in the germline V gene (reference sequence). The length of the CDR3 is 13 residues. The germline V and J ends were trimmed by 0 bases and 3 bases, with 4 bases remaining between them. The CDR3 DNA, read in part, is TGTGCCAGCAGTCTGTCCGGACAAAACACCTTGTAC. It encodes CASSLSGQNTLY. The whole CDR3 is CASSLSGQNTLYF.

To note about this clone: Genes here carry mouse names. The observed sequence ends 1 residue before the CDR3 terminus, with the missing tail filled in from the germline J gene. The gene calls are TRBV16 and TRBJ2-7; 10 nucleotides agree with TRBD2. V gave up 0 bases and J gave up 5 bases; unmatched junction bases: 1. The CDR3 is made up of 14 amino acids. The germline V gene encodes CDR1 SGHSA and CDR2 FRNQAP. The CDR3 loop is CASSLDWGGDEQYF. Incomplete CDR3 DNA: TGTGCAAGCAGCTTAGACTGGGGGGGCGATGAACAGTAC.

Comments on this clone: The gene names given are mouse names. The read stops 1 residue short of the end of the CDR3; the missing end is completed from the germline J gene. The V and J genes are TRBV3 and TRBJ2-7, with a weak D call TRBD1 (5 bases). Germline CDR1 reads SNHLY; CDR2 reads FYNGKV (reference sequence). The CDR3 has 13 residues. Trimming cost V 5 bases and J 0 bases, with 8 bases left between them. The CDR3 region is CASSLQGSYEQYF. CDR3 DNA, as far as it was read: TGTGCCAGCAGCCTTCAGGGCTCCTATGAACAGTAC.

With regard to this clone: Mouse names are used for the genes. The read falls 1 residue short of the CDR3 end, and the missing part is taken from the germline J gene. The chain couples TRBV4 to TRBJ2-5; 9 bases are a match to TRBD2. CDR1 is LGHDT and CDR2 is YNNKQL in the germline V gene (reference sequence). The V segment lost 3 bases and the J segment 2 bases; nucleotides outside the gene matches: 3. The CDR3 sequence is 15 residues long. CDR3 sequence: CASSYGGASQDTQYF. The part of the CDR3 DNA that was read is TGTGCCAGCAGCTATGGGGGGGCGAGCCAAGACACCCAGTAC.